This T cell receptor beta chain was recovered during a study of blood T cell repertoires in COVID-19. Study at large: Both acute and convalescent COVID-19 samples were obtained from the United States, Italy and Spain. T cells, B-cell-depleted T cells, or PBMCs provided the cDNA or gDNA that served as material.

How the authors handled the data: Amplification of reference gene primers provided the estimated nucleated cell counts. The method was immunoSEQ multiplex PCR; TCRdb's version includes in-frame clones alone and lacks a portion of them. That table supplies the V and J calls and clone size; D and trimming were determined from the DNA. The table records 200,000 to 300,000 clones, 83% of them present only once. From germline, CDR1 is KGHSH and CDR2 LQKENI. The CDR3 extends over 15 amino acids. Losses at the gene ends were 3 bases for V and 3 bases for J; bases not matched to a gene: 4. The chain combines TRBV18 with TRBJ2-7; 11 bases match TRBD1. This receptor was taken from a human donor in a cohort sampled during active COVID-19. Sequenced sample: peripheral blood. The CDR3 nucleotides are TGTGCCAGCTCACCCTCCGGGACAGGGGGCTACGAGCAGTACTTC. Translating gives CASSPSGTGGYEQYF.